This entry is about one T cell receptor (beta chain). Seattle's enrolled individuals joined amid active infection and were then monitored longitudinally. The sample is drawn from a study of blood T cell repertoires in COVID-19. Study information: Donors in the United States, Italy and Spain gave samples during acute or convalescent COVID-19.

The CDR3 has 12 residues. Trimming removed 6 bases from V and 8 bases from J, with 13 bases in between. Looked up from germline, CDR1 is MNHEY and CDR2 is SMNVEV (reference sequence). In the original processing: The authors estimated nucleated cell counts from reference gene primer amplification. Clones were sequenced by immunoSEQ multiplex PCR, and TCRdb holds only the in-frame ones, with some missing. D and trimming were read from the DNA, whereas the V and J calls and clone size are those reported in that table. In the table there are about 160,000 clones, 70% to 85% of which are singletons. The chain joins TRBV27 to TRBJ1-1, with D possibly matching TRBD1 (6 bases). The source of this sequence is a woman in her forties with COVID-19, enrolled during active disease. Sequencing was done on a sample of peripheral blood. CDR3 coding DNA: TGTGCCAGCAGACAGGGAGGGGGAGAAGCTTTCTTT. This sequence encodes CASRQGGGEAFF.